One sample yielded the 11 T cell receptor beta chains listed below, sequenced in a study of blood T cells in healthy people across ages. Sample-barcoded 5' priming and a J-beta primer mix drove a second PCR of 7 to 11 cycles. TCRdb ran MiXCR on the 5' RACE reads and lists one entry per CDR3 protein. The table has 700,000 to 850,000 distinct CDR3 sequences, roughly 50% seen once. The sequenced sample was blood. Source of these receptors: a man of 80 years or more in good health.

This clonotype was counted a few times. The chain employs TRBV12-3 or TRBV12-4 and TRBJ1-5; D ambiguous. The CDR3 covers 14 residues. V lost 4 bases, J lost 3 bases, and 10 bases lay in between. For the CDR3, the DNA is TGTGCCAGCAGTTCCGAGCACATCAATCAGCCCCAGCATTTT. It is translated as CASSSEHINQPQHF.

Here the CDR3 DNA reads TGCGCCAGCAGCTTGTACACCGGGACAGGGACGCCCAATGAGCAGTTCTTC. It yields the protein CASSLYTGTGTPNEQFF. The chain recombines TRBV5-1 with TRBJ2-1, with 9 bases aligning to TRBD1. The ends lost 1 base at V and 6 bases at J; junction bases unmatched: 11. Germline V gives CDR1 SGHRS, CDR2 YFSETQ. The CDR3 consists of 17 residues.

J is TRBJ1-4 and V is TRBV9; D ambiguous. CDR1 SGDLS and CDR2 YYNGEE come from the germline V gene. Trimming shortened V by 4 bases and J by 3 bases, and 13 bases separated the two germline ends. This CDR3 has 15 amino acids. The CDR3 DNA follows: TGTGCCAGCAGCCCGTCGGGCTGGGCTAATGAAAAACTGTTTTTT. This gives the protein CASSPSGWANEKLFF.

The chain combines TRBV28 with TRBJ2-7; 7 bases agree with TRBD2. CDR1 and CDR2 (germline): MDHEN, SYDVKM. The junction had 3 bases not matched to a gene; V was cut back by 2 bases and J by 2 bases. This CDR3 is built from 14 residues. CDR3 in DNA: TGTGCCAGCAGTTTAACCGGGAGGCCCTACGAGCAGTACTTC. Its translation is CASSLTGRPYEQYF.

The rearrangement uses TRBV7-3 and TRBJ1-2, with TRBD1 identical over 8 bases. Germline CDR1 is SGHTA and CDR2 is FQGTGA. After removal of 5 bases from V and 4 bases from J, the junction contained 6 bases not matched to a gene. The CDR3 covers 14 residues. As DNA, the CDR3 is TGTGCCAGCAGCCTCGGACAGGGTCCCTATGGCTACACCTTC. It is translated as CASSLGQGPYGYTF. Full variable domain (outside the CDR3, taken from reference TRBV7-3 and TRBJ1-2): GAGVSQTPSNKVTEKGKYVELRCDPISGHTALYWYRQSLGQGPEFLIYFQGTGAADDSGLPNDRFFAVRPEGSVSTLKIQRTERGDSAVYLCASSLGQGPYGYTFGSGTRLTVV.

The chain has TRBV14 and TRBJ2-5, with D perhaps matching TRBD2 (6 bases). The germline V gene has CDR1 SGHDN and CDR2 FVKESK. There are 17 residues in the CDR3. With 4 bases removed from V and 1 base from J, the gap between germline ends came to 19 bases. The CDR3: CASSPPPRGTLQETQYF. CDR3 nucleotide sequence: TGTGCCAGCAGCCCGCCGCCGAGAGGGACTCTCCAAGAGACCCAGTACTTC.

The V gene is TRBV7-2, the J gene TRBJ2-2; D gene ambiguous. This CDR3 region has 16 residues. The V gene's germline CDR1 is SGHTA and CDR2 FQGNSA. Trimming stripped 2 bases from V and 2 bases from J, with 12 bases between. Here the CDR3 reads CASSLRTLANTGELFF. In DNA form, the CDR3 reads TGTGCCAGCAGCTTAAGAACCCTGGCCAACACCGGGGAGCTGTTTTTT.

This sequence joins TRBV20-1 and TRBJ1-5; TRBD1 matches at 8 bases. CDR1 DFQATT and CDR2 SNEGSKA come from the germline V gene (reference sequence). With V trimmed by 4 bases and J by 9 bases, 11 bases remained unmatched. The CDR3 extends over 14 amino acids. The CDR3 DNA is TGCAGTGCTAAAGAAGGGACAGGCCTTCTGCCCCAGCATTTT. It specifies CSAKEGTGLLPQHF.

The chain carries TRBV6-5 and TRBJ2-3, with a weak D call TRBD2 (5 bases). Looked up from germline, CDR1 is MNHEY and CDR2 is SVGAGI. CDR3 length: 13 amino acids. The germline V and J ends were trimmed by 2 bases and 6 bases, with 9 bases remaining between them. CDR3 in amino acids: CASSYLGADTQYF. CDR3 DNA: TGTGCCAGCAGTTACCTGGGAGCGGATACGCAGTATTTT.

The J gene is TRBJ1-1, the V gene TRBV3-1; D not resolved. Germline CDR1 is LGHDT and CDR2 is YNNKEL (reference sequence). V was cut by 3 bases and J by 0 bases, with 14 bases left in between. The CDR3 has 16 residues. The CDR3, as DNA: TGTGCCAGCAGCCACGGCTCGATTACTTTGAACACTGAAGCTTTCTTT. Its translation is CASSHGSITLNTEAFF.

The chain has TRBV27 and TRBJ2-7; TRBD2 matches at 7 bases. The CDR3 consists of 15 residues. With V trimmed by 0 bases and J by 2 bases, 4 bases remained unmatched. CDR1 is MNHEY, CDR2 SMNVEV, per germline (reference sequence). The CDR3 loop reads CASSLSDSGPYEQYF. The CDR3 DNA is TGTGCCAGCAGTTTATCTGATAGCGGGCCCTACGAGCAGTACTTC.